The 29 T cell receptor beta chains below were found in one sample sequenced in a study of regulatory T cells in long-lasting Graves disease. Combining iRepertoire HTBI primers with Arm-PCR of CDR3 regions, the authors built TCR beta libraries. MiXCR, run by TCRdb on the multiplex PCR reads, gives a single entry per CDR3 protein. In the table there are 240,000 or so distinct CDR3 sequences, roughly 21% of which are singletons. Time point described: newly diagnosed GD, antithyroid drugs for less than 3 months. PBMC-derived RNA was used for the TCR library. The sample in question was peripheral blood mononuclear cells (PBMCs), obtained at new diagnosis, from a patient treated with antithyroid drugs. The receptor source for this set is a female donor with Graves disease.

This clonotype turned up a few times. This chain connects TRBV9 to TRBJ2-3; TRBD2 agrees at 14 bases. The CDR3 runs to 15 residues. Germline trimming cut 5 bases from V and 5 bases from J; bases unmatched to any gene: 4. Germline CDR1 is SGDLS and CDR2 is YYNGEE. The CDR3 DNA follows: TGTGCCAGCAGGGCCGGGACTAGCGGGGGAGATACGCAGTATTTT. This codes for CASRAGTSGGDTQYF.

The chain has TRBV19 and TRBJ2-1; weak D call: TRBD2 (11 bases). This CDR3 is built from 18 residues. The germline gives CDR1 LNHDA, CDR2 SQIVND (reference sequence). Trimming removed 4 bases from V and 8 bases from J, with 27 bases in between. The CDR3, as DNA: TGTGCCAGTAGTAAATGGGGGAAGACTAGCGGGACAGGGGATGAGCAGTTCTTC. This codes for CASSKWGKTSGTGDEQFF.

This clonotype was counted many times. For the CDR3, the DNA is TGTGCCAGCAGTTTAGGAGGGGCCGGCATTCAGTACTTC. Translated: CASSLGGAGIQYF. The rearrangement uses TRBV28 and TRBJ2-4; D might be TRBD2 (6 bases). The CDR3 contains 13 residues. Germline loops: CDR1 MDHEN, CDR2 SYDVKM. Trimming left V 2 bases short and J 9 bases short, with 11 bases between.

This clonotype was recorded at least ten times. A read error may account for a junction end that differs from germline. The chain is built from TRBV11-3 and TRBJ1-1; TRBD1 is a possible D gene (6 bases). This CDR3 is 13 amino acids long. Germline CDR1 reads SGHNT; CDR2 reads YENEEA. CDR3 sequence: CATTVGRDTEAFF. CDR3 sequence (DNA): TGTGCCACTACCGTTGGGCGGGACACTGAAGCTTTCTTC.

This clonotype was observed many times. J is TRBJ1-2 and V is TRBV3-1; D not resolved. V was pared by 0 bases and J by 11 bases, with 13 bases between. The CDR3 has 13 amino acids. Per the germline V gene, CDR1 is LGHDT and CDR2 is YNNKEL (reference sequence). CDR3 DNA sequence: TGTGCCAGCAGCCAAGAGACTGACCGGGGTTACACCTTC. Encoded protein: CASSQETDRGYTF.

This clonotype was counted between two and nine times. The chain uses TRBV9 and TRBJ2-2; D is ambiguous. The CDR3 consists of 13 residues. Germline lookup yields CDR1 SGDLS and CDR2 YYNGEE. V was shortened by 0 bases and J by 6 bases, with 6 bases between the two germline ends. CDR3 coding DNA: TGTGCCAGCAGCGTAGAAGTATCCGGGGAGCTGTTTTTT. Translated: CASSVEVSGELFF.

With respect to this clonotype: A single base separates this from a much larger clone, so it may be a read error. This chain uses TRBV6-2 or TRBV6-3 with TRBJ2-3; TRBD2 agrees at 9 bases. Gene TRBJ2-5 matches the end of the DNA better, so the J call may be wrong. CDR1 and CDR2 from the germline V gene are MNHEY and SVGEGT. The CDR3 spans 15 residues. CDR3 loop: CASSSGLARGETQYF. The CDR3 coding sequence is TGTGCCAGCAGTTCCGGACTAGCGCGAGGGGAGACCCAGTACTTC.

The J gene is TRBJ1-2, the V gene TRBV6-9; D is undetermined. Germline assignment: CDR1 MNHGY and CDR2 SVAAGI. The CDR3 runs 15 residues. Deletions cut 3 bases from V and 5 bases from J, with 16 bases between. CDR3 residues: CASSYSSTEEYGYTF. The DNA of the CDR3 is TGTGCCAGCAGTTACTCCTCCACAGAGGAGTATGGCTACACCTTC.

This clonotype has at least ten counts. This chain joins TRBV12-3 or TRBV12-4 and TRBJ1-5; no clear D gene. V lost 5 bases to trimming and J lost 1 base, with 9 bases between them. This CDR3 has 14 amino acids. CDR3 protein: CASSTHRSNQPQHF. Here the CDR3 DNA reads TGTGCCAGCAGTACTCATAGGAGCAATCAGCCCCAGCATTTT.

This clonotype was observed at least ten times. This sequence joins TRBV7-2 and TRBJ2-1; TRBD1 agrees at 7 bases. The CDR3 is made up of 14 amino acids. Losses at the gene ends were 2 bases for V and 6 bases for J; bases not matched to a gene: 4. Germline lookup yields CDR1 SGHTA and CDR2 FQGNSA. CDR3 loop: CASSLTGVGNEQFF. CDR3 nucleotide sequence: TGTGCCAGCAGCTTAACAGGGGTGGGCAATGAGCAGTTCTTC.

Only a few counts were recorded for this clonotype. This chain links TRBV5-1 with TRBJ2-5, with a tentative D call TRBD2 (5 bases). The CDR3 has 14 amino acids. Per the germline V gene, CDR1 is SGHRS and CDR2 is YFSETQ. Between the trimmed V and J ends, which lost 3 bases and 5 bases, there was a span of 14 bases. CDR3 sequence: CASSSEGYSETQYF. The CDR3 DNA follows: TGCGCCAGCAGCTCCGAGGGTTATAGCGAGACCCAGTACTTC.

The V gene is TRBV7-9, the J gene TRBJ1-1; D is perhaps TRBD1 (6 bases). With 3 bases removed from V and 1 base from J, the gap between germline ends came to 12 bases. Germline lookup yields CDR1 SEHNR and CDR2 FQNEAQ (reference sequence). This CDR3 has 15 residues. In nucleotides, the CDR3 is TGTGCCAGCAGCTTCTCCGACAGGAAGAACACTGAAGCTTTCTTT. Translated, it gives CASSFSDRKNTEAFF.

This clonotype was seen repeatedly, ten times or more. The chain couples TRBV11-3 to TRBJ2-2; D not resolved. CDR3 size: 13 residues. Trimming took 7 bases from V and 6 from J, leaving 12 bases between them. Looked up from germline, CDR1 is SGHNT and CDR2 is YENEEA. The CDR3: CASTVPVSGELFF. Here the CDR3 DNA reads TGTGCCAGCACCGTCCCGGTGTCCGGGGAGCTGTTTTTT. Supplemented by reference TRBV11-3 and TRBJ2-2, the full variable domain reads EAGVVQSPRYKIIEKKQPVAFWCNPISGHNTLYWYLQNLGQGPELLIRYENEEAVDDSQLPKDRFSAERLKGVDSTLKIQPAELGDSAVYLCASTVPVSGELFFGEGSRLTVL.

This clonotype was seen at least ten times. This sequence joins TRBV19 and TRBJ1-1, with a possible D match to TRBD1 (5 bases). The CDR3 runs 17 residues. V gave up 7 bases and J gave up 5 bases, with 26 bases separating them. Looked up from germline, CDR1 is LNHDA and CDR2 is SQIVND (reference sequence). CDR3 sequence reads: CASTSGRQGRGGTEAFF. The DNA of the CDR3 is TGTGCCAGTACCAGCGGTCGTCAGGGACGGGGAGGTACTGAAGCTTTCTTT.

As regards this clonotype: Given a much more abundant clone one base away, this may be a read error. The chain recombines TRBV11-3 with TRBJ2-7, with TRBD1 identical over 7 bases. V was pared by 5 bases and J by 2 bases, with 6 bases of the junction left unmatched. CDR3 length equals 14 residues. In germline, CDR1 is SGHNT, CDR2 YENEEA. CDR3 coding DNA: TGTGCCAGCAGCCCAACAGGGGACCCCTACGAGCAGTACTTC. It codes for CASSPTGDPYEQYF. Looking up the rest from reference TRBV11-3 and TRBJ2-7 gives the full variable domain: EAGVVQSPRYKIIEKKQPVAFWCNPISGHNTLYWYLQNLGQGPELLIRYENEEAVDDSQLPKDRFSAERLKGVDSTLKIQPAELGDSAVYLCASSPTGDPYEQYFGPGTRLTVT.

This clonotype has only a few counts. CDR3 DNA sequence: TGTGCCAGCAGCGGGTCCCTCGATGAATACACCATATATTTT. It encodes CASSGSLDEYTIYF. The chain couples TRBV25-1 to TRBJ1-3; unclear D gene. CDR3 length: 14 residues. CDR1 and CDR2 from the germline V gene are MGHDK and SYGVNS. Between the trimmed V and J ends, which lost 6 bases and 8 bases, there was a span of 17 bases. The whole variable domain, filled in from reference TRBV25-1 and TRBJ1-3, reads EADIYQTPRYLVIGTGKKITLECSQTMGHDKMYWYQQDPGMELHLIHYSYGVNSTEKGDLSSESTVSRIRTEHFPLTLESARPSHTSQYLCASSGSLDEYTIYFGEGSWLTVV.

In this sample, this clonotype turned up many times. V gene TRBV5-5 combines with J gene TRBJ2-1; TRBD2 matches at 12 bases. After removal of 1 base from V and 2 bases from J, the junction contained 4 bases not matched to a gene. The CDR3 loop spans 17 amino acids. CDR1 SGHKS and CDR2 YYEKEE come from the germline V gene (reference sequence). In nucleotides, the CDR3 is TGTGCCAGCAGCTTGTGGCTAGCGGGGGGGCCCTACAATGAGCAGTTCTTC. Translation: CASSLWLAGGPYNEQFF. Supplemented by reference TRBV5-5 and TRBJ2-1, the full variable domain reads DAGVTQSPTHLIKTRGQQVTLRCSPISGHKSVSWYQQVLGQGPQFIFQYYEKEERGRGNFPDRFSARQFPNYSSELNVNALLLGDSALYLCASSLWLAGGPYNEQFFGPGTRLTVL.

This clonotype appeared a few times. The chain combines TRBV5-4 with TRBJ1-3; no clear D gene. This CDR3 contains 14 residues. The germline V and J ends were trimmed by 2 bases and 4 bases, with 10 bases remaining between them. From germline, CDR1 is SGHNT and CDR2 YYREEE (reference sequence). The CDR3 sequence: CASSLSGVGNTIYF. In DNA, the CDR3 is TGTGCCAGCAGCTTATCCGGGGTGGGAAACACCATATATTTT. The full variable domain, its missing parts supplied by reference TRBV5-4 and TRBJ1-3, is ETGVTQSPTHLIKTRGQQVTLRCSSQSGHNTVSWYQQALGQGPQFIFQYYREEENGRGNFPPRFSGLQFPNYSSELNVNALELDDSALYLCASSLSGVGNTIYFGEGSWLTVV.

As to this clonotype: One end of the junction is discordant with germline, which a read error may explain. The V gene is TRBV14, the J gene TRBJ2-7; 8 bases match TRBD1. This CDR3 has 14 residues. Germline CDR1 and CDR2: SGHDN and FVKESK. CDR3 protein: CTSSQGDRGRVQYF. In DNA, the CDR3 is TGTACCAGCAGCCAAGGAGACAGGGGAAGGGTGCAGTACTTC.

This clonotype was seen at least ten times. The chain is built from TRBV7-2 and TRBJ2-5; 8 bases line up with TRBD1. The CDR3 runs to 14 residues. CDR1 is SGHTA, CDR2 FQGNSA, per germline. J gave up 4 bases and V 1 base, and 2 bases lay outside the gene matches. The CDR3 here is CASSLVGQGETQYF. The CDR3 nucleotides read TGTGCCAGCAGCTTAGTAGGACAGGGAGAGACCCAGTACTTC. Drawing the rest from reference TRBV7-2 and TRBJ2-5, the complete variable domain is GAGVSQSPSNKVTEKGKDVELRCDPISGHTALYWYRQSLGQGLEFLIYFQGNSAPDKSGLPSDRFSAERTGGSVSTLTIQRTQQEDSAVYLCASSLVGQGETQYFGPGTRLLVL.

Ten or more counts support this clonotype. The V gene is TRBV5-5, the J gene TRBJ1-1, with 7 bases matching TRBD1. With V trimmed by 2 bases and J by 0 bases, 7 bases remained unmatched. Germline CDR1 SGHKS, CDR2 YYEKEE (reference sequence). This CDR3 comprises 16 residues. As DNA, the CDR3 is TGTGCCAGCAGCTTCAGACAGGGTCGCATGAACACTGAAGCTTTCTTT. Its protein product is CASSFRQGRMNTEAFF.

This clonotype has at least ten counts. One end of the junction is discordant with germline, which a read error may explain. J is TRBJ2-1 and V is TRBV20-1; D may correspond to TRBD1 or TRBD2 (6 bases each). The germline V gene encodes CDR1 DFQATT and CDR2 SNEGSKA (reference sequence). The CDR3 is made up of 15 amino acids. The DNA for the CDR3 is TGCAGTGCAGGGGGAGGAGGGGCCCCCTACAACGAGCAGTTCTTC. Residues: CSAGGGGAPYNEQFF.

This clonotype was detected ten times or more. V gene TRBV30 combines with J gene TRBJ1-2; no definite D call. The V end lost 3 bases, the J end lost 3 bases, and 8 bases lay between the germline ends. Germline CDR1 and CDR2: GTSNPN and SVGIG (reference sequence). This CDR3 spans 12 amino acids. For the CDR3, the DNA is TGTGCCTGGAGCCGCAGGCACTATGGCTACACCTTC. Protein: CAWSRRHYGYTF.

The rearrangement uses TRBV11-2 and TRBJ2-2; D possibly corresponds to TRBD2 (6 bases). The CDR3 runs 16 residues. The germline CDR1 and CDR2 sequences are SGHAT and FQNNGV. V lost 2 bases and J 3 bases, leaving 13 bases between the germline ends. CDR3 DNA sequence: TGTGCCAGCAGCTTATTGGCGGGGCGGGACACCGGGGAGCTGTTTTTT. Translating gives CASSLLAGRDTGELFF. Full variable domain (remainder filled in from reference TRBV11-2 and TRBJ2-2): EAGVAQSPRYKIIEKRQSVAFWCNPISGHATLYWYQQILGQGPKLLIQFQNNGVVDDSQLPKDRFSAERLKGVDSTLKIQPAKLEDSAVYLCASSLLAGRDTGELFFGEGSRLTVL.

A few counts support this clonotype. The CDR3 is CASSTGLGETQYF. For the CDR3, the DNA is TGCGCCAGCAGCACAGGACTAGGAGAGACCCAGTACTTC. V and J are TRBV5-1 and TRBJ2-5, with TRBD2 identical over 7 bases. The V gene end was trimmed by 4 bases and the J gene end by 4 bases; junction bases not matched to a gene: 4. This CDR3 comprises 13 residues. From germline, CDR1 is SGHRS and CDR2 YFSETQ.

This clonotype has a handful of counts. In DNA, the CDR3 is TGTGCCAGTAGTAGGGGGAACAATCAGCCCCAGCATTTT. Protein: CASSRGNNQPQHF. The gene calls are TRBV19 and TRBJ1-5; D perhaps matches TRBD1 (5 bases). Per germline, CDR1 LNHDA and CDR2 SQIVND (reference sequence). Trimming left V 4 bases short and J 3 bases short, with 7 bases between. The CDR3 loop spans 13 amino acids.

This chain connects TRBV20-1 to TRBJ1-1; D perhaps matches TRBD1 (5 bases). V was cut by 3 bases and J by 4 bases, with 12 bases left in between. This CDR3 has 13 residues. The germline V gene encodes CDR1 DFQATT and CDR2 SNEGSKA (reference sequence). The CDR3 loop is CSARKFGATEAFF. The CDR3 DNA follows: TGCAGTGCTAGGAAGTTCGGGGCCACTGAAGCTTTCTTT.

The chain is built from TRBV20-1 and TRBJ2-1, with a possible D match to TRBD2 (5 bases). The CDR3 sequence is 11 residues long. The germline V and J ends were trimmed by 5 bases and 13 bases, with 15 bases remaining between them. Germline values: CDR1 DFQATT, CDR2 SNEGSKA (reference sequence). CDR3 in amino acids: CSAAMAGHQFF. The DNA for the CDR3 is TGCAGTGCTGCGATGGCGGGCCATCAGTTCTTC.

This clonotype was seen a few times. The chain links TRBV4-2 to TRBJ1-4, with 7 bases aligning to TRBD1. The junction had 4 bases not matched to a gene; V was cut back by 1 base and J by 5 bases. Germline assignment: CDR1 LGHNA and CDR2 YNFKEQ. The length of the CDR3 is 15 residues. CDR3 amino acids: CASSQGHRGNEKLFF. The CDR3, as DNA: TGTGCCAGCAGCCAAGGCCACAGGGGAAATGAAAAACTGTTTTTT.